Listed below are T cell receptor beta chains from one sample, sequenced in a study of T cell repertoires in aging, cancer and after chemotherapy. TCRdb processed the multiplex PCR reads anew with MiXCR; each CDR3 protein has one entry. This table holds about 13,000 distinct CDR3 sequences, around 25% found once. Material for sequencing was blood. Receptor source: a human donor in good health. Each CDR3 is given with its conserved first and last residue. The order of the fields is J gene, clone size, V gene, D gene, CDR3 protein, CDR3 DNA. D genes are given only for firm matches. Part of the rows lack a size; the others show once, few, many or a class for expanded clones.

TRBJ1-5,many,TRBV29-1,-,CSAKAAGIEQPQHF,TGCAGCGCCAAGGCTGCAGGGATTGAGCAGCCCCAGCATTTT
TRBJ2-4,few,TRBV15,TRBD2,CATSRGVAKNIQYF,TGTGCCACCAGCCGGGGGGTAGCCAAAAACATTCAGTACTTC
TRBJ2-7,-,TRBV5-1,-,CASSPDTIYEQYF,TGCGCCAGCAGCCCGGACACAATCTACGAGCAGTACTTC
TRBJ1-1,-,TRBV6-1,-,CASSVNGRSTEAFF,TGTGCCAGCAGTGTTAATGGGAGGAGCACTGAAGCTTTCTTT
TRBJ1-5,few,TRBV6-5,TRBD1,CASSETGNQPQHF,TGTGCCAGCAGTGAGACAGGGAATCAGCCCCAGCATTTT
TRBJ2-1,-,TRBV9,-,CASSVGGGHSYNEQFF,TGTGCCAGCAGCGTAGGCGGGGGCCACTCCTACAATGAGCAGTTCTTC
TRBJ1-1,few,TRBV12-3/TRBV12-4,-,CASSLYRGSTEAFF,TGTGCCAGCAGTTTATATAGGGGTAGTACTGAAGCTTTCTTT
TRBJ1-1,-,TRBV4-3,-,CASSQEGANTEAFF,TGCGCCAGCAGCCAAGAGGGGGCGAACACTGAAGCTTTCTTT
TRBJ2-2,few,TRBV12-3/TRBV12-4,-,CASTPSQAGTGELFF,TGTGCCAGCACCCCCTCCCAGGCGGGAACCGGGGAGCTGTTTTTT
TRBJ1-2,many,TRBV15,-,CATSRDEGIGYGYTF,TGTGCCACCAGCAGAGATGAGGGGATTGGGTATGGCTACACCTTC
TRBJ2-5,few,TRBV7-2,TRBD2,CASSRGGLAQETQYF,TGTGCCAGCAGCCGTGGAGGACTAGCGCAAGAGACCCAGTACTTC
TRBJ2-7,few,TRBV4-3,TRBD1,CASSPQLTGVEQYF,TGTGCCAGCAGCCCACAATTGACAGGGGTCGAGCAGTACTTC
TRBJ1-2,many,TRBV20-1,TRBD1,CSAVQGASGYTF,TGCAGTGCTGTACAGGGGGCAAGCGGCTACACCTTC
TRBJ2-7,-,TRBV4-3,-,CASSQVFTGTPYEQYF,TGCGCCAGCAGCCAAGTGTTTACCGGGACACCCTACGAGCAGTACTTC
TRBJ2-7,few,TRBV7-9,-,CASSPPWTEVYEQYF,TGTGCCAGCAGCCCCCCCTGGACAGAAGTTTACGAGCAGTACTTC
TRBJ1-2,-,TRBV30,-,CASAREVYGYTF,TGTGCCTCGGCGAGGGAAGTCTATGGCTACACCTTC
TRBJ2-7,few,TRBV12-3/TRBV12-4,TRBD2,CASSLGGGSSYEQYF,TGTGCCAGCAGTTTAGGCGGGGGGAGCTCCTACGAGCAGTACTTC
TRBJ2-3,few,TRBV29-1,-,CSVVLVNWHTDTQYF,TGCAGCGTTGTGCTGGTCAACTGGCACACAGATACGCAGTATTTT
TRBJ2-7,few,TRBV5-5,TRBD1,CASSFSGTGTEPYEQYF,TGTGCCAGCAGCTTCTCGGGCACCGGGACAGAGCCCTACGAGCAGTACTTC
TRBJ2-7,medium-sized,TRBV20-1,TRBD1,CSARDRRREQYF,TGCAGTGCTCGGGACAGGAGGAGAGAGCAGTACTTC
TRBJ1-5,many,TRBV7-4,-,CASSLGRGTQPQHF,TGTGCCAGCAGCTTAGGTAGGGGGACGCAGCCCCAGCATTTT
TRBJ2-1,few,TRBV19,-,CASSIGPYRGNNEQFF,TGTGCCAGTAGTATAGGCCCATATCGCGGAAACAATGAGCAGTTCTTC
TRBJ1-6,many,TRBV6-6,-,CASRGGSSYNSPLHF,TGTGCCAGCAGGGGAGGGAGCTCCTATAATTCACCCCTCCACTTT
TRBJ1-6,-,TRBV11-2,-,CASSLVNSPLHF,TGTGCCAGCAGCTTGGTCAACTCACCCCTCCACTTT
TRBJ2-3,-,TRBV6-1,-,CASSSPHWGTDTQYF,TGTGCCAGCAGTTCGCCGCACTGGGGCACAGATACGCAGTATTTT
TRBJ2-2,-,TRBV18,-,CASSPRNINTGELFF,TGTGCCAGCTCGCCACGGAATATTAACACCGGGGAGCTGTTTTTT
TRBJ1-2,-,TRBV15,TRBD1,CATSRGQTGGAAYGYTF,TGTGCCACCAGCAGGGGACAAACAGGGGGCGCGGCCTATGGCTACACCTTC
TRBJ1-5,-,TRBV6-1,-,CASTLFWDRKNLSNQPQHF,TGTGCCAGCACTTTGTTTTGGGACCGCAAGAACCTTAGCAATCAGCCCCAGCATTTT
TRBJ2-7,-,TRBV4-3,-,CASSQQTGTSAYEQYF,TGCGCCAGCAGCCAACAAACAGGGACCTCCGCCTACGAGCAGTACTTC
TRBJ1-2,few,TRBV7-9,TRBD1,CASRRRQGQYGYTF,TGTGCCAGCAGACGTAGACAGGGGCAATATGGCTACACCTTC
TRBJ2-5,few,TRBV11-1,-,CASSLGVLALETQYF,TGTGCCAGCAGCTTAGGTGTCCTTGCACTTGAGACCCAGTACTTC
TRBJ1-2,few,TRBV12-3/TRBV12-4,TRBD1,CASSLTWGQGYYGYTF,TGTGCCAGCAGTTTAACTTGGGGACAGGGGTACTATGGCTACACCTTC
TRBJ2-3,few,TRBV6-6,TRBD1,CATGEGQGIDTQYF,TGTGCCACCGGCGAGGGACAGGGAATAGATACGCAGTATTTT